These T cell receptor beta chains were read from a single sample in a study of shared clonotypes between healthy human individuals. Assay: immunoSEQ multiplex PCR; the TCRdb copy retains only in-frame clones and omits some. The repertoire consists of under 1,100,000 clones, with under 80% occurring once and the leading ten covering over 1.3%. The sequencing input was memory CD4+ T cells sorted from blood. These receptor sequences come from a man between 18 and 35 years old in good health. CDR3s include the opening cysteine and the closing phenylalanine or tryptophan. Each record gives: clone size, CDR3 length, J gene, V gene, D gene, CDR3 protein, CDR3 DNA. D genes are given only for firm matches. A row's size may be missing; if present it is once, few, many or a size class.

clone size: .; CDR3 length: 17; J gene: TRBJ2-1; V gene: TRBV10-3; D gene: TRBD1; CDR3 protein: CAISEGGQVMNHNEQFF; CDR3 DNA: TGTGCCATCAGTGAGGGGGGACAGGTCATGAACCACAATGAGCAGTTCTTC
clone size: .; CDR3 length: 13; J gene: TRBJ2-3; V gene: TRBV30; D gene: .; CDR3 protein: CAWSSQVADTQYF; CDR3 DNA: TGTGCCTGGAGTTCACAGGTGGCAGATACGCAGTATTTT
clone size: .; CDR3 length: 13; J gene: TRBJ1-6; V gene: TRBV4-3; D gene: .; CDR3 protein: CASSQDGDSPLHF; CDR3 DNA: TGCGCCAGCAGCCAAGATGGGGATTCACCCCTCCACTTT
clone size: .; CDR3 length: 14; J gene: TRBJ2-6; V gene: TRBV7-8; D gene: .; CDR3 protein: CASSFVTRANVLTF; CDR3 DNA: TGTGCCAGCAGCTTTGTTACAAGGGCCAACGTCCTGACTTTC
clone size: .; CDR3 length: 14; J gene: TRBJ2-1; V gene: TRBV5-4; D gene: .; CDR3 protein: CATHSTGAYNEQFF; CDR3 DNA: TGTGCCACCCACTCGACAGGAGCCTACAATGAGCAGTTCTTC
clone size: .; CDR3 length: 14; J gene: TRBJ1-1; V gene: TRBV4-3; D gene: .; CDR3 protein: CASSQGGMNTEAFF; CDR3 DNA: TGCGCCAGCAGCCAAGGCGGTATGAACACTGAAGCTTTCTTT
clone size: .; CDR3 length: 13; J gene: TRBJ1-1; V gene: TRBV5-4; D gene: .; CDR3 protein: CASSSGQNTEAFF; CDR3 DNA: TGTGCCAGCAGCTCTGGACAGAACACTGAAGCTTTCTTT
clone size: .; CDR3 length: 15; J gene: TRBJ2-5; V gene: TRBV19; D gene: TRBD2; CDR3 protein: CASSTSASGRETQYF; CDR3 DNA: TGTGCCAGTAGTACCTCAGCTAGCGGCCGGGAGACCCAGTACTTC
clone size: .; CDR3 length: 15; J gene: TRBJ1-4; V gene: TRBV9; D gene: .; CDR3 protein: CASSVAIDGNEKLFF; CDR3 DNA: TGTGCCAGCAGCGTAGCGATTGACGGTAATGAAAAACTGTTTTTT
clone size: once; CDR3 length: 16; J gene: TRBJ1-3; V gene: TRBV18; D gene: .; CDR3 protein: CASSPPTGGVGNTIYF; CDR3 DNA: TGTGCCAGCTCACCACCGACAGGAGGAGTCGGAAACACCATATATTTT
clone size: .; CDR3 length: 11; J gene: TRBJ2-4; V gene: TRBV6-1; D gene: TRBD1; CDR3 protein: CASSEFGGQHF; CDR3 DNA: TGTGCCAGCAGTGAATTTGGGGGACAGCACTTC
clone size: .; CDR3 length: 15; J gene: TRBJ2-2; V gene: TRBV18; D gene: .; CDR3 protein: CASSPRQLNTGELFF; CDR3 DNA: TGTGCCAGCTCACCGAGACAGTTGAACACCGGGGAGCTGTTTTTT
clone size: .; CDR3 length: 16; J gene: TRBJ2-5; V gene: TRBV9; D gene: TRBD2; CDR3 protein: CASSVGLTSGEETQYF; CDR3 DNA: TGTGCCAGCAGCGTAGGCCTGACTAGCGGGGAAGAGACCCAGTACTTC
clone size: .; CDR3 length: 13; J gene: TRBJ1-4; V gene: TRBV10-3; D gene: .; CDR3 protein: CAIKSGANEKLFF; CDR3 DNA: TGTGCCATCAAGTCAGGGGCTAATGAAAAACTGTTTTTT
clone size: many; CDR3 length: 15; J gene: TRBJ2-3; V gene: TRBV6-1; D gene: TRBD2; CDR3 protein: CASQASGIVTDTQYF; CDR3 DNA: TGTGCCAGCCAGGCTAGCGGGATCGTCACAGATACGCAGTATTTT
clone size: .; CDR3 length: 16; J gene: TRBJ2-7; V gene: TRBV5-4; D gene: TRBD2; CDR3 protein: CVSSPGLAGGAYEQYF; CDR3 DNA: TGTGTCAGCAGCCCGGGACTAGCGGGAGGAGCCTACGAGCAGTACTTC
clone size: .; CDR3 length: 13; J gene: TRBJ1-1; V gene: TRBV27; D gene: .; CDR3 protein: CASSLYRGTEAFF; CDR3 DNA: TGTGCCAGCAGTTTATACCGAGGCACTGAAGCTTTCTTT
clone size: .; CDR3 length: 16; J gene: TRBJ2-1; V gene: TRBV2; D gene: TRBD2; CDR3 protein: CASTPTSGSSYNEQFF; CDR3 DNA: TGTGCCAGCACTCCTACTAGCGGGAGCTCCTACAATGAGCAGTTCTTC
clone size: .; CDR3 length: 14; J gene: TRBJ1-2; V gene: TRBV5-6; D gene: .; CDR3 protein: CASSFAEITYGYTF; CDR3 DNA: TGTGCCAGCAGCTTCGCAGAGATAACCTATGGCTACACCTTC
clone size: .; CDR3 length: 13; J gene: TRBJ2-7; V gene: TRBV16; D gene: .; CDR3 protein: CASSPNGLYEQYF; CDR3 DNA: TGTGCCAGCAGCCCTAACGGCCTCTACGAGCAGTACTTC
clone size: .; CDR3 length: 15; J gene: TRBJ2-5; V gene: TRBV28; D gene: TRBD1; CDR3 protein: CASSLLGQGEETQYF; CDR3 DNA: TGTGCCAGCAGTTTATTAGGACAGGGGGAAGAGACCCAGTACTTC
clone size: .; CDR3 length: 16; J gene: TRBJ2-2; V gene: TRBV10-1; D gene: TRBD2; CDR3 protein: CASSESLAENTGELFF; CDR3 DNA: TGCGCCAGCAGTGAGTCACTAGCGGAGAACACCGGGGAGCTGTTTTTT
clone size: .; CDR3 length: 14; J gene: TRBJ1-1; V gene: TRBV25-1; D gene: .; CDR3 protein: CASSEWPVSTEAFF; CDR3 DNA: TGTGCCAGCAGTGAATGGCCCGTTAGCACTGAAGCTTTCTTT
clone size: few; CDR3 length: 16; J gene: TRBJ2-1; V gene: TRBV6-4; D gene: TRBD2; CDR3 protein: CASSDSASGMANEQFF; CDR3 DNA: TGTGCCAGCAGTGACTCGGCTAGCGGGATGGCCAATGAGCAGTTCTTC
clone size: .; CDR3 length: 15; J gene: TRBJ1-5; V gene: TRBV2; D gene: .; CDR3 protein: CASSEWTSSNQPQHF; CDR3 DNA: TGTGCCAGCAGTGAGTGGACATCTAGCAATCAGCCCCAGCATTTT
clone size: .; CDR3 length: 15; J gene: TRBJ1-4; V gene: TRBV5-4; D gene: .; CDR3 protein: CASSLDRATNEKLFF; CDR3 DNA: TGTGCCAGCAGCTTGGACAGGGCAACTAATGAAAAACTGTTTTTT
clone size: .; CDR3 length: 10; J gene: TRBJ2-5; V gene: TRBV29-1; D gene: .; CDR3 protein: CSVAKETQYF; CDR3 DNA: TGCAGCGTAGCTAAAGAGACCCAGTACTTC
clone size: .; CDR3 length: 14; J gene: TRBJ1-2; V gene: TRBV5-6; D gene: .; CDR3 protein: CASRAGGGVYGYTF; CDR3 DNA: TGTGCCAGCCGCGCCGGTGGGGGAGTATATGGCTACACCTTC
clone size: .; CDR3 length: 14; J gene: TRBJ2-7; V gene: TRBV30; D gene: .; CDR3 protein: CAWSVWTAPTEQYF; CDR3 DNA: TGTGCCTGGAGTGTTTGGACCGCGCCTACCGAGCAGTACTTC
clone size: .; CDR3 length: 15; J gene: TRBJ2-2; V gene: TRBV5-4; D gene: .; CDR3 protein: CASSRDRVDTGELFF; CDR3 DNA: TGTGCCAGCAGCCGGGATAGGGTAGACACCGGGGAGCTGTTTTTT
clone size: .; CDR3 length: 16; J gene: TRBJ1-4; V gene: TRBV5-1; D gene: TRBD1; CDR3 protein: CASSPGTGGRNEKLFF; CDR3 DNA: TGCGCCAGCAGCCCCGGGACAGGGGGAAGGAATGAAAAACTGTTTTTT
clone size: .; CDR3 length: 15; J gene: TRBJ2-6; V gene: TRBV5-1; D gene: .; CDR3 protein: CASSQGQSGANVLTF; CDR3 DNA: TGCGCCAGCAGCCAAGGACAGTCTGGGGCCAACGTCCTGACTTTC
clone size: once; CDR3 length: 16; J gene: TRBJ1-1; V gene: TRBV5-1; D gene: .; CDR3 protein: CASSPGGGWMNTEAFF; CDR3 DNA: TGCGCCAGCAGCCCCGGCGGGGGGTGGATGAACACTGAAGCTTTCTTT
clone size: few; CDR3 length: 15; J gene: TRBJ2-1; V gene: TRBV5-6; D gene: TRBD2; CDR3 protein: CASSLVVAGYNEQFF; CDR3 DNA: TGTGCCAGCAGCTTGGTGGTAGCGGGGTACAATGAGCAGTTCTTC
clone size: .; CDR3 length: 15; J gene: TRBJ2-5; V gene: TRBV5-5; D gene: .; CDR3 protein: CASSLASAGRETQYF; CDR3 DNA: TGTGCCAGCAGCTTGGCCTCGGCAGGGAGAGAGACCCAGTACTTC
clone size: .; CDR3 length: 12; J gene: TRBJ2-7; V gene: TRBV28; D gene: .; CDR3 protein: CASSFSFYEQYF; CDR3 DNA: TGTGCCAGCAGTTTCTCCTTCTACGAGCAGTACTTC
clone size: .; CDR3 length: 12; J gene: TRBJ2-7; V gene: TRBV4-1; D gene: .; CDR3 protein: CASSPESGEQYF; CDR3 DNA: TGCGCCAGCAGCCCAGAGAGCGGTGAGCAGTACTTC
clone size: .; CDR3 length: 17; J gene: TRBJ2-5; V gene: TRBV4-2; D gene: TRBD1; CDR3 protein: CASSLGQGFTHQETQYF; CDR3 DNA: TGTGCCAGCAGCCTTGGACAGGGCTTCACCCATCAAGAGACCCAGTACTTC
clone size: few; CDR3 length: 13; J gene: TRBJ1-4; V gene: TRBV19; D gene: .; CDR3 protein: CASKDPTNEKLFF; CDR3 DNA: TGTGCCAGTAAGGACCCAACTAATGAAAAACTGTTTTTT
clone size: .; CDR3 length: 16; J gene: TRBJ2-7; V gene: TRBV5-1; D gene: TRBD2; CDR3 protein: CASSLAPSGGVYEQYF; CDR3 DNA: TGCGCCAGCAGCTTGGCCCCTAGCGGGGGGGTCTACGAGCAGTACTTC
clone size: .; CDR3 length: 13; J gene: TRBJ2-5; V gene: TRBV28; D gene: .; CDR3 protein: CASSFAVVGTQYF; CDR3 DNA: TGTGCCAGCAGTTTTGCGGTGGTAGGGACCCAGTACTTC
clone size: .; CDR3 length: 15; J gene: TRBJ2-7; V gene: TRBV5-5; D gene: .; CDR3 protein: CASSLSAHSSYEQYF; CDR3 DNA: TGTGCCAGCAGCTTATCGGCGCATAGCTCCTACGAGCAGTACTTC
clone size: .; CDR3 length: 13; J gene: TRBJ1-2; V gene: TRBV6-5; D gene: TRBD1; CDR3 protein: CASSYSETGLGTF; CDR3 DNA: TGTGCCAGCAGTTACTCCGAGACAGGGCTTGGAACCTTC
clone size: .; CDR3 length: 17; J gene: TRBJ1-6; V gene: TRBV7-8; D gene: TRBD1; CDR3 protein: CASSRRGTGEDNSPLHF; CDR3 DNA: TGTGCCAGCAGCAGACGTGGGACAGGGGAGGATAATTCACCCCTCCACTTT
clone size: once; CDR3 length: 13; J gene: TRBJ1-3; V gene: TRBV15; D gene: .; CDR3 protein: CATRITGGNTIYF; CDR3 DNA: TGTGCCACCAGGATCACAGGAGGAAACACCATATATTTT
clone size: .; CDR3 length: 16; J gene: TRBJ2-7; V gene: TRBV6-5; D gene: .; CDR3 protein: CASSSPSEASSYEQYF; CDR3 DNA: TGTGCCAGCAGTTCGCCCAGTGAGGCGAGCTCCTACGAGCAGTACTTC
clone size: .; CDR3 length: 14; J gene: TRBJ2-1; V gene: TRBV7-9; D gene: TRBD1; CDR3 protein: CASSLTQGANEQFF; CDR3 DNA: TGTGCCAGCAGCTTAACACAGGGGGCCAATGAGCAGTTCTTC
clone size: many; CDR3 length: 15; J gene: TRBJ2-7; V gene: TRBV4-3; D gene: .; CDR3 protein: CASSQDRAAAYEQYF; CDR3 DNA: TGCGCCAGCAGCCAAGATCGCGCTGCGGCCTACGAGCAGTACTTC
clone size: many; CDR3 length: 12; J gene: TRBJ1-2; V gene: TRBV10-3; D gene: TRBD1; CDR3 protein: CAISGQDYGYTF; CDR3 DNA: TGTGCCATCAGCGGACAGGACTATGGCTACACCTTC